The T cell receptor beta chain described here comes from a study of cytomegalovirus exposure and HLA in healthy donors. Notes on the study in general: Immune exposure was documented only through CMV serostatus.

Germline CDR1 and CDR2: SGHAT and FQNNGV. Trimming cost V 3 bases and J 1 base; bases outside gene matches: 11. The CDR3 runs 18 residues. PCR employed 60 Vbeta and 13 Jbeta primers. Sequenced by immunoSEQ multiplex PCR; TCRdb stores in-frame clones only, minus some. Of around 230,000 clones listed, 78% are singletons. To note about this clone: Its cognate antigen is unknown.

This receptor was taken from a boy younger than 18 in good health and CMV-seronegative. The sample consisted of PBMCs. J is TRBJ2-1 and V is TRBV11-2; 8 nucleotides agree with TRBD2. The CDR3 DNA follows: TGTGCCAGCAGCTTCCCCGCTCCGGGGGGGACATCCTACAATGAGCAGTTCTTC. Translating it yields CASSFPAPGGTSYNEQFF.